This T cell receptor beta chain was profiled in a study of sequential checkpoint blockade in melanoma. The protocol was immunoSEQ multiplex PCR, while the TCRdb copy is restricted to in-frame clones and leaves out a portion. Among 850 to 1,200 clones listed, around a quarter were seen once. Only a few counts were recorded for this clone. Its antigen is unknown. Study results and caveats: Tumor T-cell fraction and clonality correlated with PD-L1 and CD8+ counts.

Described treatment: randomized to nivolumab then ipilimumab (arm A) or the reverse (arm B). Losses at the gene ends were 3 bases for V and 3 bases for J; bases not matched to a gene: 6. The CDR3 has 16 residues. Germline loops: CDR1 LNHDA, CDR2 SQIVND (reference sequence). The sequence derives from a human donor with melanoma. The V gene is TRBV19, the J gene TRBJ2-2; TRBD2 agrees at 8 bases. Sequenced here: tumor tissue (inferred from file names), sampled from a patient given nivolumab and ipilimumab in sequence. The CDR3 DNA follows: TGTGCCAGTAGTATCGGACTAGCTGTGTACACCGGGGAGCTGTTTTTT. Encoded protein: CASSIGLAVYTGELFF.